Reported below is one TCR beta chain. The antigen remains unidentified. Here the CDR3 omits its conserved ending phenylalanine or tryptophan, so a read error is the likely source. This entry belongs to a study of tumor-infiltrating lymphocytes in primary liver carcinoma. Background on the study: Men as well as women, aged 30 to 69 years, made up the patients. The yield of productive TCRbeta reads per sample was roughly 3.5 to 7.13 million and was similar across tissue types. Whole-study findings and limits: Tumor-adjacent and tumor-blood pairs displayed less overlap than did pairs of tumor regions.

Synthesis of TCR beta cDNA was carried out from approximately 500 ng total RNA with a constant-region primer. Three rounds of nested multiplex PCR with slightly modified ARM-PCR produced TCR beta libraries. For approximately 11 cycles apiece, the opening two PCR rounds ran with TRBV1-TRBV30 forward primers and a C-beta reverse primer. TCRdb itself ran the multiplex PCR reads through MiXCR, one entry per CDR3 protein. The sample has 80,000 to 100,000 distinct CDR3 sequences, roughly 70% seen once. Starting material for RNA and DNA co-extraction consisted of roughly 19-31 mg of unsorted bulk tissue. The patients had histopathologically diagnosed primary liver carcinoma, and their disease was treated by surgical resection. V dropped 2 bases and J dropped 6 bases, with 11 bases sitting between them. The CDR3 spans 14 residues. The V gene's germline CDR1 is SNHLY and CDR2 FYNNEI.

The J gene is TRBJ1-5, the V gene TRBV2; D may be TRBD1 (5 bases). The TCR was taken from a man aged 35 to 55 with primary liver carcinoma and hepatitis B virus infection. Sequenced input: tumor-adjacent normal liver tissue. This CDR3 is CASSERTTTQPQHL. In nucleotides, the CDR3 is TGTGCCAGCAGTGAAAGGACAACCACTCAGCCCCAGCATCTT.